Listed below are T cell receptor beta chains from one sample, sequenced in a study of cytomegalovirus exposure and HLA in healthy donors. The assay was immunoSEQ multiplex PCR, and TCRdb's table has in-frame clones only and misses some. The table records tens of thousands of clones, about two thirds of them present only once. Sample: PBMCs. The receptors here all came from a woman aged 45-65 years in good health and CMV-seropositive. The CDR3 runs from the conserved cysteine through the conserved F or W. Each record gives: V gene, D gene, J gene, clone size, CDR3 DNA, CDR3 protein. A D gene is named only where the DNA matches it firmly. Some rows have no size entry. The others give once, few or many, or a class for an expanded clone.

V gene: TRBV9
D gene: .
J gene: TRBJ2-1
clone size: .
CDR3 DNA: TGTGCCAGCAGCGTAAGAGGAGAGAATGAGCAGTTCTTC
CDR3 protein: CASSVRGENEQFF

V gene: TRBV15
D gene: TRBD1
J gene: TRBJ2-3
clone size: .
CDR3 DNA: TGTGCCACCAGCAGACTTATGTCGGGACAGGGCGCAGATACGCAGTATTTT
CDR3 protein: CATSRLMSGQGADTQYF

V gene: TRBV2
D gene: TRBD2
J gene: TRBJ2-7
clone size: .
CDR3 DNA: TGTGCCAGCAGTCTTCCGGGACTAGACGACTACGAGCAGTACTTC
CDR3 protein: CASSLPGLDDYEQYF

V gene: TRBV7-6
D gene: TRBD1
J gene: TRBJ2-1
clone size: once
CDR3 DNA: TGTGCCAGCAGCTTAGCCCTTACAGGGGGCACTGAGCAGTTCTTC
CDR3 protein: CASSLALTGGTEQFF

V gene: TRBV4-1
D gene: TRBD2
J gene: TRBJ2-5
clone size: .
CDR3 DNA: TGCGCCAGCAGCCAAGACCTGACAGTAGCGGGAGCAGATGGGACCCAGTACTTC
CDR3 protein: CASSQDLTVAGADGTQYF

V gene: TRBV27
D gene: .
J gene: TRBJ2-1
clone size: once
CDR3 DNA: TGTGCCAGCAGTTTATCACGGTACAATGAGCAGTTCTTC
CDR3 protein: CASSLSRYNEQFF

V gene: TRBV4-2
D gene: TRBD2
J gene: TRBJ2-3
clone size: .
CDR3 DNA: TGTGCCAGCAGCCAAGGACTAGCGGGAGGGTCGCGCACAGATACGCAGTATTTT
CDR3 protein: CASSQGLAGGSRTDTQYF

V gene: TRBV28
D gene: .
J gene: TRBJ1-3
clone size: .
CDR3 DNA: TGTGCCAGCATAGGTCCCAGGTCAGATGGAAACACCATATATTTT
CDR3 protein: CASIGPRSDGNTIYF

V gene: TRBV7-9
D gene: TRBD2
J gene: TRBJ2-2
clone size: .
CDR3 DNA: TGTGCCAGCAGCCAACAAGGCGGGAGGACCGGGGAGCTGTTTTTT
CDR3 protein: CASSQQGGRTGELFF

V gene: TRBV4-2
D gene: .
J gene: TRBJ1-5
clone size: few
CDR3 DNA: TGTGCCAGCAGCCAAGATAGGGGTCAGCCCCAGCATTTT
CDR3 protein: CASSQDRGQPQHF

V gene: TRBV23-1
D gene: TRBD1
J gene: TRBJ2-5
clone size: .
CDR3 DNA: TGCGCCAGCTCTCAGGGGGACCGAAAGACCCAGTACTTC
CDR3 protein: CASSQGDRKTQYF

V gene: TRBV19
D gene: .
J gene: TRBJ2-2
clone size: .
CDR3 DNA: TGTGCCAGTAGTATAGGGGGGGCCGGGGAGCTGTTTTTT
CDR3 protein: CASSIGGAGELFF

V gene: TRBV9
D gene: .
J gene: TRBJ2-3
clone size: .
CDR3 DNA: TGTGCCAGCAGTGATACGGGAGCGGGTGGCACAGATACGCAGTATTTT
CDR3 protein: CASSDTGAGGTDTQYF

V gene: TRBV27
D gene: .
J gene: TRBJ1-1
clone size: .
CDR3 DNA: TGTGCTAGCCCAGATCCAATAATGAACACTGAAGCTTTCTTT
CDR3 protein: CASPDPIMNTEAFF

V gene: TRBV30
D gene: TRBD2
J gene: TRBJ2-5
clone size: .
CDR3 DNA: TGTGCCTGGGACCCGGGACTAGCGGGAGATAGTCGGGGAGAGACCCAGTACTTC
CDR3 protein: CAWDPGLAGDSRGETQYF

V gene: TRBV29-1
D gene: .
J gene: TRBJ2-5
clone size: .
CDR3 DNA: TGCAGCGTTGGGTCAGTCGGAGGGGTGGGGGAGACCCAGTACTTC
CDR3 protein: CSVGSVGGVGETQYF

V gene: TRBV29-1
D gene: TRBD2
J gene: TRBJ2-7
clone size: .
CDR3 DNA: TGCAGCGCATCTAGCGGAGCCTACGAGCAGTACTTC
CDR3 protein: CSASSGAYEQYF

V gene: TRBV15
D gene: TRBD2
J gene: TRBJ2-7
clone size: .
CDR3 DNA: TGTGCCACCAGCAGAGAGGGAGGGGTGAGCGGGAGGTCCCTCGAGCAGTACTTC
CDR3 protein: CATSREGGVSGRSLEQYF

V gene: TRBV28
D gene: TRBD1
J gene: TRBJ1-1
clone size: .
CDR3 DNA: TGTGCCAGCCGAACCACTACCTGGACAGGTGAAGCTTTCTTT
CDR3 protein: CASRTTTWTGEAFF

V gene: TRBV29-1
D gene: .
J gene: TRBJ1-1
clone size: few
CDR3 DNA: TGCAGCGTTGATACGGGGGAGGACACTGAAGCTTTCTTT
CDR3 protein: CSVDTGEDTEAFF

V gene: TRBV5-1
D gene: TRBD1
J gene: TRBJ2-3
clone size: .
CDR3 DNA: TGCGCCAGCAGCTTGGAAGGGGACAGGGGCACAGATACGCAGTATTTT
CDR3 protein: CASSLEGDRGTDTQYF

V gene: TRBV20-1
D gene: .
J gene: TRBJ2-5
clone size: .
CDR3 DNA: TGCAGTCCGGGGTACCAAGAGACCCAGTACTTC
CDR3 protein: CSPGYQETQYF

V gene: TRBV6-5
D gene: TRBD1
J gene: TRBJ1-1
clone size: few
CDR3 DNA: TGTGCCACCGGGACAGGGAGGCCTGAAGCTTTCTTT
CDR3 protein: CATGTGRPEAFF

V gene: TRBV5-4
D gene: .
J gene: TRBJ1-1
clone size: .
CDR3 DNA: TGTGCCAGCAGCTCACAGGAGAACACTGAAGCTTTCTTT
CDR3 protein: CASSSQENTEAFF

V gene: TRBV11-2
D gene: TRBD1
J gene: TRBJ1-2
clone size: .
CDR3 DNA: TGTGCCAGCAGCTTAACAGGGGATGGCTACACCTTC
CDR3 protein: CASSLTGDGYTF

V gene: TRBV28
D gene: .
J gene: TRBJ2-7
clone size: .
CDR3 DNA: TGTGCCAGCACAGTAGGTGGCGGAATGGCCGAGCAGTACTTC
CDR3 protein: CASTVGGGMAEQYF

V gene: TRBV4-3
D gene: TRBD2
J gene: TRBJ2-1
clone size: .
CDR3 DNA: TGCGCCAGCAGCCAAGATCCGGGAGGGTCCTCCTACAATGAGCAGTTCTTC
CDR3 protein: CASSQDPGGSSYNEQFF

V gene: TRBV5-1
D gene: TRBD1
J gene: TRBJ1-3
clone size: once
CDR3 DNA: TGCGCCAGCAGCCTAACAGGGGAAGAGAACACCATATATTTT
CDR3 protein: CASSLTGEENTIYF

V gene: TRBV7-2
D gene: .
J gene: TRBJ2-5
clone size: few
CDR3 DNA: TGTGCCAGCAGCCTTCGGATCTTCGGGGAGGAGACCCAGTACTTC
CDR3 protein: CASSLRIFGEETQYF

V gene: TRBV9
D gene: .
J gene: TRBJ1-1
clone size: .
CDR3 DNA: TGTGCCAGCAGCGTAGGATCAGGAAACACTGAAGCTTTCTTT
CDR3 protein: CASSVGSGNTEAFF

V gene: TRBV5-1
D gene: TRBD1
J gene: TRBJ2-7
clone size: .
CDR3 DNA: TGCGCCAGCAGCTTAAACCGGGACAGTCGAATCTTGGCCCTTGGCGAGCAGTACTTC
CDR3 protein: CASSLNRDSRILALGEQYF

V gene: TRBV18
D gene: TRBD2
J gene: TRBJ2-3
clone size: few
CDR3 DNA: TGTGCCAGCTCACCACAGCGGGAGTCAGATACGCAGTATTTT
CDR3 protein: CASSPQRESDTQYF

V gene: TRBV19
D gene: .
J gene: TRBJ2-1
clone size: .
CDR3 DNA: TGTGCCAGTAGTAGGTCAGGGGTCGGGAATGAGCAGTTCTTC
CDR3 protein: CASSRSGVGNEQFF

V gene: TRBV30
D gene: .
J gene: TRBJ2-7
clone size: .
CDR3 DNA: TGTGCCTGGAGTGTAGGACTCTATTACTCCTACGAGCAGTACTTC
CDR3 protein: CAWSVGLYYSYEQYF

V gene: TRBV9
D gene: .
J gene: TRBJ2-1
clone size: once
CDR3 DNA: TGTGCCAGCAGTCAAGAGGGCGGCTCCTACAATGAGCAGTTCTTC
CDR3 protein: CASSQEGGSYNEQFF

V gene: TRBV28
D gene: TRBD1
J gene: TRBJ1-1
clone size: .
CDR3 DNA: TGTGCCAGCAGTTTACCCGGGACAGTGAACACTGAAGCTTTCTTT
CDR3 protein: CASSLPGTVNTEAFF

V gene: TRBV30
D gene: .
J gene: TRBJ2-2
clone size: few
CDR3 DNA: TGTGCCTGCGGGGATAACACCGGGGAGCTGTTTTTT
CDR3 protein: CACGDNTGELFF

V gene: TRBV11-2
D gene: .
J gene: TRBJ2-1
clone size: .
CDR3 DNA: TGTGCCAGCAGCTTGATGAGATATAATAATGAGCAGTTCTTC
CDR3 protein: CASSLMRYNNEQFF

V gene: TRBV5-1
D gene: .
J gene: TRBJ2-7
clone size: once
CDR3 DNA: TGCGCCAGCCGCCCCGAGCCACAGACCTACGAGCAGTACTTC
CDR3 protein: CASRPEPQTYEQYF

V gene: TRBV7-9
D gene: .
J gene: TRBJ2-7
clone size: .
CDR3 DNA: TGTGCCAGCAGCTTAGGGACAGCCTACTCCTACGAGCAGTACTTC
CDR3 protein: CASSLGTAYSYEQYF

V gene: TRBV4-3
D gene: .
J gene: TRBJ2-1
clone size: .
CDR3 DNA: TGCGCCAGCAGCCAATCGGAGGGGAGGTGGAATGAGCAGTTCTTC
CDR3 protein: CASSQSEGRWNEQFF

V gene: TRBV25-1
D gene: TRBD1
J gene: TRBJ1-4
clone size: .
CDR3 DNA: TGTGCCAGCAGTGAACCGACAGGGCAGGTTGAAAAACTGTTTTTT
CDR3 protein: CASSEPTGQVEKLFF

V gene: TRBV11-2
D gene: TRBD2
J gene: TRBJ2-1
clone size: .
CDR3 DNA: TGTGCCAGCAGCCCCTTGGGTAGCGGGAGGAATGAGCAGTTCTTC
CDR3 protein: CASSPLGSGRNEQFF